This record covers a single T cell receptor beta chain. The length of the CDR3 is 13 residues. J gave up 0 bases and V 5 bases, and 3 bases lay outside the gene matches. Germline V lookup: CDR1 SQVTM, CDR2 ANQGSEA. This record comes from a study of blood T cell repertoires in COVID-19. Original analysis: Reference gene primer amplification yielded estimated nucleated cell counts. The repertoire was sequenced with immunoSEQ multiplex PCR; TCRdb's copy has only in-frame clones and lacks some. Clone size and the V and J calls come from that table; the DNA yielded D and trimming. This sample has tens of thousands of clones, with 85% to 95% found just once.

The receptor was isolated from an elderly woman with acute or convalescent COVID-19. Sequencing input: peripheral blood. The chain combines TRBV29-1 with TRBJ2-5; TRBD1 matches at 7 bases. The CDR3 region is CSVNRGYQETQYF. The CDR3 DNA reads as TGCAGCGTTAACAGGGGATACCAAGAGACCCAGTACTTC.